A selection of T cell receptor beta chains follows, all from one sample in a study of metastatic and nonmetastatic thyroid tumors. TCRdb re-called clones via MiXCR from the PCR reads. The repertoire has about 50,000 clones, less than 5% of them found once; the top ten carry about a tenth. Sequencing used blood. The receptors stem from a female donor with papillary thyroid cancer or a benign thyroid nodule (not recorded which). Some clones in this sample may be carry-over from other donors' samples. CDR3s include the opening cysteine and the closing phenylalanine or tryptophan. D genes are given only for firm matches. Only some rows state a clone size, as once, few, many or a class for expanded clones.

V gene	clone size	D gene	J gene	CDR3 protein	CDR3 DNA
TRBV4-2	many	NA	TRBJ1-4	CASSPPGQGSEKLFF	TGTGCCAGCAGCCCCCCGGGGCAGGGGAGCGAAAAACTGTTTTTT
TRBV10-2	few	NA	TRBJ2-7	CASSVCGGDSYEQYF	TGCGCCAGCAGTGTGTGTGGGGGTGACTCCTACGAGCAGTACTTC
TRBV2	few	NA	TRBJ1-5	CASSSGTYKPQHF	TGTGCCAGCAGTTCCGGGACTTATAAGCCCCAGCATTTT
TRBV6-5	many	NA	TRBJ1-5	CASSYSSINQPQHF	TGTGCCAGCAGTTACTCGAGCATAAATCAGCCCCAGCATTTT
TRBV6-1	many	TRBD1	TRBJ1-5	CASRGRTGNSNQPQHF	TGTGCCAGCAGAGGGAGGACAGGTAATAGCAATCAGCCCCAGCATTTT
TRBV20-1	NA	TRBD1	TRBJ1-6	CSAPDRGGGINSPLHF	TGCAGTGCCCCTGACAGGGGAGGGGGAATTAATTCACCCCTCCACTTT
TRBV7-9	NA	NA	TRBJ2-1	CASSLGGSYNEQFF	TGTGCCAGCAGCTTAGGGGGATCCTACAATGAGCAGTTCTTC
TRBV3-1	NA	TRBD1	TRBJ2-2	CASSRQGAGELFF	TGTGCCAGCAGCCGGCAGGGGGCCGGGGAGCTGTTTTTT
TRBV5-1	many	TRBD1	TRBJ1-2	CASTTGQSIDGYTF	TGCGCCAGCACCACGGGACAGTCTATTGATGGCTACACCTTC
TRBV20-1	many	TRBD2	TRBJ2-7	CSAREIGGSGEQYF	TGCAGTGCTAGAGAAATTGGCGGGAGTGGCGAGCAGTACTTC
TRBV11-2	few	NA	TRBJ2-7	CASSLLTSLAYEQYF	TGTGCCAGCAGCCTACTTACATCCCTGGCCTACGAGCAGTACTTC
TRBV6-1	NA	NA	TRBJ2-1	CASRLDRYNEQFF	TGTGCCAGCAGACTGGACAGATACAATGAGCAGTTCTTC
TRBV5-1	NA	TRBD2	TRBJ2-1	CASSLGGTNYNEQFF	TGCGCCAGCAGCTTGGGCGGGACTAACTACAATGAGCAGTTCTTC
TRBV20-1	NA	TRBD1	TRBJ1-6	CSANTGQGDSPLHF	TGCAGTGCTAACACGGGACAGGGGGATTCACCCCTCCACTTT
TRBV2	few	TRBD1	TRBJ2-3	CASSEDRTSTDTQYF	TGTGCCAGCAGTGAGGACAGGACGAGCACAGATACGCAGTATTTT
TRBV19	once	TRBD1	TRBJ1-2	CASSAPGQGFYGYTF	TGTGCCAGTAGTGCGCCGGGACAGGGGTTCTATGGCTACACCTTC
TRBV7-9	many	NA	TRBJ2-7	CASSLGPQTPAYEQYF	TGTGCCAGCAGCCTAGGCCCCCAAACACCCGCCTACGAGCAGTACTTC
TRBV19	many	NA	TRBJ2-1	CASRKTGEQSEQFF	TGTGCCAGTAGAAAGACGGGAGAGCAGAGTGAGCAGTTCTTC